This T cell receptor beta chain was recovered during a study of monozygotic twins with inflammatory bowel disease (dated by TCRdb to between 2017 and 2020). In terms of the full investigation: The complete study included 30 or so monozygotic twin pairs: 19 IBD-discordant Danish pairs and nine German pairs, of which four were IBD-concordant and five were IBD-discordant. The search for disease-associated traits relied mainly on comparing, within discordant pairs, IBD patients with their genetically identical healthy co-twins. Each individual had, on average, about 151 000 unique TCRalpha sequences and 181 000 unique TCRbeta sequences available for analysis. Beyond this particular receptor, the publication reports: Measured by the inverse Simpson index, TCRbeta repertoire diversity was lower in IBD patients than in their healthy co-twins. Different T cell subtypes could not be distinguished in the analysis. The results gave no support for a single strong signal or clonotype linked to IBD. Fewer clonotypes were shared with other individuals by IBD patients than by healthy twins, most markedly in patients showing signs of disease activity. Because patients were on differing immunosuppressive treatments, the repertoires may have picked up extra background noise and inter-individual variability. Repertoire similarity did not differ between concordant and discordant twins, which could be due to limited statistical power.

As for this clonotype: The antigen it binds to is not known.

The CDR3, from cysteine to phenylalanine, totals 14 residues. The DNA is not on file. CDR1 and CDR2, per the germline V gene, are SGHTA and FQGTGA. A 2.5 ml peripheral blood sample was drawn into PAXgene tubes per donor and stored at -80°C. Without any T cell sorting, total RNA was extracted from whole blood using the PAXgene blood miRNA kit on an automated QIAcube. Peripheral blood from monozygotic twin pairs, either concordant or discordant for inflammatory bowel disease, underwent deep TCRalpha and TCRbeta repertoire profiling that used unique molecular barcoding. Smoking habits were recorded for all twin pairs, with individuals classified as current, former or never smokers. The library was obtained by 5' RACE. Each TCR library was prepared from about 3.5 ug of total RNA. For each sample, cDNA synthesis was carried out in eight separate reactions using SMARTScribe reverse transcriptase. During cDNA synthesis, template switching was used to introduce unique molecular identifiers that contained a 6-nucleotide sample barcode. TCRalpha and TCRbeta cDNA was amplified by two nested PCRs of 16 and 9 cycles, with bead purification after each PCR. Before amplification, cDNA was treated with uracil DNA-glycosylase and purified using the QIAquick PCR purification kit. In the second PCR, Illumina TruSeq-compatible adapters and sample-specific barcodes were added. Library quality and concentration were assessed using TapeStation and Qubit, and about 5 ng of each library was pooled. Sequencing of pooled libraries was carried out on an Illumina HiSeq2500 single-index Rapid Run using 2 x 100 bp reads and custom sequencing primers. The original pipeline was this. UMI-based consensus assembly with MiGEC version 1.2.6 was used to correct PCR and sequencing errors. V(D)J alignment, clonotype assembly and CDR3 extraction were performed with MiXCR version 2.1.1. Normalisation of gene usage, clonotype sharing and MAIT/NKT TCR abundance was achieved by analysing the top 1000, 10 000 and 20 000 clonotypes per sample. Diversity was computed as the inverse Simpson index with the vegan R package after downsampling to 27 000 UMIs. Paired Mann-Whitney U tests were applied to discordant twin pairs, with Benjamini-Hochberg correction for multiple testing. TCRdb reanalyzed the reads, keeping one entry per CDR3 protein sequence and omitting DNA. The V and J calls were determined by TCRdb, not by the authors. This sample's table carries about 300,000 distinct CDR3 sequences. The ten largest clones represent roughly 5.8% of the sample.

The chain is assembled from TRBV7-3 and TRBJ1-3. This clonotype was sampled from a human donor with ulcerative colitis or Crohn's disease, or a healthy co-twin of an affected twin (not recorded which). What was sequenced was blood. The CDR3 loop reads CASSLTPSGNTIYF.